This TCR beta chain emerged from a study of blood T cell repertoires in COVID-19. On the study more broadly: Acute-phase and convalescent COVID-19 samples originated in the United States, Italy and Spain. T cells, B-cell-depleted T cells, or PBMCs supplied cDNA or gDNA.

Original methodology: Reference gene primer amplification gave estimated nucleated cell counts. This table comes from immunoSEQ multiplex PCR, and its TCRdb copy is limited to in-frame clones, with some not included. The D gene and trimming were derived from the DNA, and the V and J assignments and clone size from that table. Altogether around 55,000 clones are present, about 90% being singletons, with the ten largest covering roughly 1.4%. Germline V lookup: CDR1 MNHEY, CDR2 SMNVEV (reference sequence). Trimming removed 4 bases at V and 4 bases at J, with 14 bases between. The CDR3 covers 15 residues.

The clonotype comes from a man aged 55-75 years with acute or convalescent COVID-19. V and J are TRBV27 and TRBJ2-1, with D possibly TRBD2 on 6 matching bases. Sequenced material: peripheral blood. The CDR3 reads CASSSTGTLYNEQFF. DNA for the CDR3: TGTGCCAGCAGTTCAACCGGGACTCTATACAATGAGCAGTTCTTC.